Listed below are T cell receptor beta chains from one sample, sequenced in a study of human T cells and chemical hapten exposure. TCRdb reanalysed the RACE reads using MiXCR and keeps one entry per CDR3 protein. The sample lists roughly 40,000 distinct CDR3 sequences, approximately 9% occurring once. The sample was whole blood, taken in connection with sensitization to the hapten diphenylcyclopropenone (DPC). These receptors all come from a woman aged 40 to 50 with alopecia areata. Some clones in this sample may be carry-over from other donors' samples. Both conserved end residues are part of each CDR3. Fields, in order: clone size, V gene, D gene, J gene, CDR3 protein, CDR3 DNA. D genes are given only for firm matches. Size is stated for part of the rows, as once, few or many counts, or as a class when the clone is expanded.

many	TRBV30	-	TRBJ2-1	CAWSDLKEQFF	TGTGCCTGGAGTGATTTAAAAGAACAGTTCTTC
many	TRBV27	-	TRBJ2-5	CASSPLPGREGETQYF	TGTGCCAGCAGTCCTCTCCCGGGTAGGGAAGGAGAGACCCAGTACTTC
few	TRBV5-1	-	TRBJ1-5	CASSRGGDRNQPQHF	TGCGCCAGCAGCCGGGGAGGGGATCGCAATCAGCCCCAGCATTTT
few	TRBV9	-	TRBJ2-2	CASSQGSIPNTGELFF	TGTGCCAGCAGTCAGGGTTCAATCCCGAACACCGGGGAGCTGTTTTTT
-	TRBV29-1	TRBD2	TRBJ2-3	CSVALAGGSDTQYF	TGCAGCGTGGCACTAGCGGGGGGATCAGATACGCAGTATTTT
-	TRBV4-2	-	TRBJ2-5	CASSLMPGAETQYF	TGTGCCAGCAGCCTAATGCCCGGGGCGGAGACCCAGTACTTC
many	TRBV6-5	-	TRBJ1-1	CASSYQGTTEAFF	TGTGCCAGCAGTTACCAGGGGACCACTGAAGCTTTCTTT
many	TRBV7-6	TRBD2	TRBJ2-3	CASSSQPGLAGNTQYF	TGTGCCAGCAGCTCCCAACCGGGACTAGCGGGTAATACGCAGTATTTT
many	TRBV12-3/TRBV12-4	-	TRBJ2-2	CASSLGPGTKNTGELFF	TGTGCCAGCAGTTTGGGCCCCGGGACAAAGAACACCGGGGAGCTGTTTTTT
many	TRBV20-1	-	TRBJ2-2	CSARPGHNTGELFF	TGCAGTGCTAGACCGGGACACAACACCGGGGAGCTGTTTTTT
many	TRBV5-1	-	TRBJ1-2	CASSLAQDGYTF	TGCGCCAGCAGCTTGGCACAGGATGGCTACACCTTC
many	TRBV3-1	-	TRBJ1-1	CASSQGTAGAEAFF	TGTGCCAGCAGCCAAGGGACAGCGGGGGCTGAAGCTTTCTTT
many	TRBV28	-	TRBJ1-3	CASSLIGGNTIYF	TGTGCCAGCAGTTTGATTGGTGGAAACACCATATATTTT
many	TRBV28	-	TRBJ2-1	CASSFRALGAVF	TGTGCCAGCAGTTTCCGGGCCCTTGGGGCGGTCTTC
many	TRBV6-6	TRBD1	TRBJ2-2	CASGTQGQGFTGELFF	TGTGCCAGCGGTACCCAGGGACAGGGATTCACCGGGGAGCTGTTTTTT
many	TRBV2	TRBD2	TRBJ2-1	CASSGGADHNEQFF	TGTGCCAGCAGCGGGGGGGCTGACCACAATGAGCAGTTCTTC
many	TRBV28	TRBD1	TRBJ1-4	CASRDRGVNEKLFF	TGTGCCAGCAGGGACAGGGGAGTTAATGAAAAACTGTTTTTT
many	TRBV19	-	TRBJ2-6	CASTSFGTNGANVLTF	TGTGCCAGTACCTCTTTCGGCACTAATGGGGCCAACGTCCTGACTTTC
many	TRBV7-3	TRBD1	TRBJ1-1	CASSLTGGTEAFF	TGTGCCAGCAGCTTGACAGGGGGCACTGAAGCTTTCTTT
many	TRBV3-1	-	TRBJ1-5	CASSPGLNFNQPQHF	TGTGCCAGCAGCCCGGGACTAAATTTTAATCAGCCCCAGCATTTT
many	TRBV5-1	TRBD2	TRBJ2-1	CASSFSPSTSGGLNEQFF	TGCGCCAGCAGCTTTTCTCCTTCGACTAGCGGGGGTTTGAATGAGCAGTTCTTC
many	TRBV7-9	-	TRBJ2-2	CASSPPAGWDTGELFF	TGTGCCAGCAGCCCCCCTGCGGGCTGGGACACCGGGGAGCTGTTTTTT
-	TRBV4-1	-	TRBJ2-7	CASSQVTGGYYEQYF	TGCGCCAGCAGCCAAGTTACCGGGGGCTACTACGAGCAGTACTTC
many	TRBV7-3	-	TRBJ2-2	CASSLNSDGELFF	TGTGCCAGCAGCTTAAATTCGGACGGGGAGCTGTTTTTT
-	TRBV2	-	TRBJ2-3	CANQREGRTDTQYF	TGTGCCAACCAGCGTGAGGGCCGCACAGATACGCAGTATTTT
-	TRBV18	-	TRBJ1-1	CASSPRKTQNTEAFF	TGTGCCAGCTCACCTCGAAAGACTCAGAACACTGAAGCTTTCTTT
few	TRBV12-3/TRBV12-4	TRBD1	TRBJ2-3	CASSLLGQAGTDTQYF	TGTGCCAGCAGTCTCCTCGGACAGGCTGGCACAGATACGCAGTATTTT
-	TRBV5-4	-	TRBJ2-5	CASKPDGYQETQYF	TGTGCCAGCAAACCCGATGGATACCAAGAGACCCAGTACTTC
many	TRBV20-1	-	TRBJ2-3	CSAIITGKDTQYF	TGCAGTGCTATTATAACAGGGAAAGATACGCAGTATTTT
many	TRBV6-1	-	TRBJ2-1	CASSEEDGSYNEQFF	TGTGCCAGCAGTGAAGAAGATGGATCCTACAATGAGCAGTTCTTC
many	TRBV6-6	TRBD1	TRBJ1-6	CASSSEDRVNSPLHF	TGTGCCAGCAGTTCCGAGGACAGGGTGAATTCACCCCTCCACTTT
many	TRBV12-3/TRBV12-4	TRBD1	TRBJ1-1	CASSSQGKLNTEAFF	TGTGCCAGCAGCTCACAGGGGAAGCTGAACACTGAAGCTTTCTTT
many	TRBV9	-	TRBJ2-5	CASSVETAGETQYF	TGTGCCAGCAGCGTAGAGACCGCGGGAGAGACCCAGTACTTC
few	TRBV28	-	TRBJ1-6	CASTTDYNSPLHF	TGTGCCAGCACCACAGACTATAATTCACCCCTCCACTTT
-	TRBV9	-	TRBJ2-2	CASSPPTNTGELFF	TGTGCCAGCAGCCCACCTACCAACACCGGGGAGCTGTTTTTT
-	TRBV4-1	TRBD1	TRBJ2-5	CASSRNTGAETQYF	TGCGCCAGCAGCCGTAACACAGGGGCAGAGACCCAGTACTTC
many	TRBV5-1	TRBD2	TRBJ2-7	CASRLGTSGGNEQYF	TGCGCCAGCAGGCTCGGGACTAGCGGGGGCAACGAGCAGTACTTC
few	TRBV9	-	TRBJ2-1	CASTKYSSGALDEQFF	TGTGCCAGCACCAAATACAGTTCCGGGGCCCTAGATGAGCAGTTCTTC
many	TRBV5-1	-	TRBJ2-7	CASSGNYEQYF	TGCGCCAGCAGCGGGAACTACGAGCAGTACTTC
few	TRBV6-1	-	TRBJ1-4	CASRALLKLFF	TGTGCCAGCAGGGCACTTTTAAAACTGTTTTTT
many	TRBV3-1	-	TRBJ2-6	CASSQGLQDGANVLTF	TGTGCCAGCAGCCAAGGGCTTCAGGACGGGGCCAACGTCCTGACTTTC
many	TRBV14	TRBD2	TRBJ2-3	CASSGRGTDTQYF	TGTGCCAGCAGCGGGCGGGGGACAGATACGCAGTATTTT
many	TRBV3-1	TRBD1	TRBJ1-1	CASSQVLQGALNTEAFF	TGTGCCAGCAGCCAAGTTTTACAGGGGGCGTTGAACACTGAAGCTTTCTTT
many	TRBV25-1	TRBD2	TRBJ2-1	CASSAASLASAEQFF	TGTGCCAGCAGTGCAGCCTCACTAGCGTCCGCTGAGCAGTTCTTC
-	TRBV5-5	-	TRBJ1-2	CASSLVVNYGYTF	TGTGCCAGCAGCTTGGTAGTAAACTATGGCTACACCTTC
-	TRBV27	-	TRBJ2-2	CASIPPNTGELFF	TGTGCCAGCATCCCACCGAACACCGGGGAGCTGTTTTTT